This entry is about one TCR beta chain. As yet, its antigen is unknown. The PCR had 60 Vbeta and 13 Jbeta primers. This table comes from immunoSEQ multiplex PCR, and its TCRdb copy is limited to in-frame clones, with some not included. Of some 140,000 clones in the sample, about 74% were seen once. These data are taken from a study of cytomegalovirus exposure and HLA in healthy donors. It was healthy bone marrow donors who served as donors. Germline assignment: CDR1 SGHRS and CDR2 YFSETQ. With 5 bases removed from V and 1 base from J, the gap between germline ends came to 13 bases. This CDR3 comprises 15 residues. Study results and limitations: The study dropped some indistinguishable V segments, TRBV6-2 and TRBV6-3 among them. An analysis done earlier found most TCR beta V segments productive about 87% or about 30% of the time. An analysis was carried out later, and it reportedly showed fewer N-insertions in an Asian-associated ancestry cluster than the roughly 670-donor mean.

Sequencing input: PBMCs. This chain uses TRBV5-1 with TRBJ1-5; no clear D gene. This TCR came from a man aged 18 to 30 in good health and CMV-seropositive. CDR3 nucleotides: TGCGCCAGCAGGTCGGACGGAGGCAGCAATCAGCCCCAGCATTTT. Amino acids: CASRSDGGSNQPQHF.